This TCR beta chain stems from a study of beta chain features in type 1 diabetes (dated by TCRdb to 2016 to 2019). In the study overall: Mean age, gender distribution, total cell number and subset yield were not different between patients and healthy donors. The study compared the TCRB repertoires of sorted circulating CD4+ T cell subsets in recently diagnosed type 1 diabetes patients with those in matched healthy donors. Across all samples, around 99 million sorted cells were examined, and cell number per subset correlated strongly with RNA yield. Whereas all 30 or so donors provided naive and central memory subsets, regulatory and stem cell-like memory subsets were isolated from just 8 patients and roughly 8 healthy donors.

The entire isolated RNA was reverse transcribed using the High Capacity cDNA Reverse Transcription Kit, and thus expressed TCRB transcripts were sequenced. Deep immunoSEQ sequencing was applied to naive, central memory and regulatory T cell samples, giving an average of about 3.6 million total reads per sample. Sorted cells were lysed in RLT buffer and RNA was extracted with DNase-treated RNeasy Micro or Mini kits, depending on cell number. Each cell subset was processed separately to prevent cross-contamination, with patient and healthy donor samples processed together. TCRB sequences were amplified from cDNA with the immunoSEQ multiplex PCR, producing 87-bp fragments spanning the CDR3 region. Sequencing of the amplicons was done on the Illumina HiSeq platform. For the original study's pipeline: Synthetic template baselines were used to correct PCR bias computationally, reads within Hamming distance 2 were collapsed, and singletons that could not be merged were discarded. Reads were aligned against IMGT so that V, D and J genes, CDR3 length and insertions or deletions at six rearrangement sites could be assigned. Within each subset, clonotype counts were normalized to the number of sorted cells before true diversity and Gini coefficients were calculated with the tcR R package. The overlap coefficient, calculated on TCRB nucleotide sequences, was used to measure repertoire sharing. As a proxy for the pre-selection repertoire, out-of-frame TCRB sequences from naive cells were analyzed. In its TCRdb copy, this immuneACCESS table keeps in-frame sequences only and misses some clones. Where compared with another copy, unresolved V genes explain less than half of these, and the others have no known cause. Clone size and V and J calls were adopted from that table, with D and trimming inferred from the DNA. The table for this sample lists 250,000 to 300,000 clones; around 24% of them were counted only once. Around 0.011% of the sample lies in the top ten.

This clone showed up just a few times. The antigen this receptor binds is unknown. No much larger clonotype is one base removed from it; base qualities were not supplied. Each donor gave one peripheral blood draw, averaging around 0.11 L, which was collected into heparinised tubes. A BD FACSAria II and a panel including CD45RO, CCR7, CD25, CD127, CD95 and CD27 were used to sort naive, central memory, regulatory and stem cell-like memory CD4+ T cells. Every sorted population had a purity above 98%. Right away, PBMCs were isolated by Lymphoprep density gradient centrifugation and were stained directly, with no culture step. So that batch effects would be minimized, each experiment stained and sorted samples in pairs, pairing one healthy donor with one patient. CDR1 and CDR2 (SQVTM, ANQGSEA) derive from the germline V gene. The CDR3 runs 14 amino acids, cysteine and phenylalanine included. Only the CDR3 part of the read is kept: 42 bases, read in frame from the first base. V is shortened by 7 bases, J by 5 bases, and the region joining them spans 18 bases.

Study-level results and caveats: Sequencing cDNA rather than genomic DNA could over-represent highly expressing activated cells, although activation and CD3 levels did not differ between groups. At VDJ recombination sites, patients with type 1 diabetes made fewer insertions and deleted more nucleotides, a pattern implying thymic rearrangement abnormalities. The naive, central memory and regulatory TCRB repertoires appeared to resemble one another more closely among patients than among healthy donors. A moderate but significant shortening of TCRB CDR3 length was observed in type 1 diabetes patients in all four CD4+ subsets. Shorter templates might be favored by PCR, yet because patient and control samples were amplified and corrected together, any such skew would affect both groups equally. Because small numbers of individuals were included in the HLA sub-analyses, any influence of HLA type on TCRB rearrangement was left unresolved.

The receptor was derived from a woman aged 25 to 39 with type 1 diabetes. The sample was naive CD4+ T cells from blood. The meaning of the sample's cell subset or site label: true naive CD4+ T cells. The chain was built from TRBV29-1 and TRBJ1-5; TRBD1 is possibly the D segment (6 matching bases). The CDR3 amino acid sequence is: CSATKGGRDQPQHF. At the DNA level, the sequence is TGCAGCGCCACAAAAGGGGGAAGGGATCAGCCCCAGCATTTT.